This entry lists 21 T cell receptor beta chains sequenced from one sample in a study of cytomegalovirus exposure and HLA in healthy donors. The PCR had 60 Vbeta and 13 Jbeta primers. Libraries were prepared by immunoSEQ multiplex PCR; TCRdb keeps only in-frame clonotypes and omits some of them. The sample lists 150,000 or so clones; over 65% were seen once. Sequenced sample: PBMCs. The origin of the receptors is a man in his late teens or twenties in good health and CMV-seropositive.

This clone was found a few times. The chain carries TRBV14 and TRBJ1-5, with TRBD1 as a possible D gene (6 bases). Germline CDR1 SGHDN, CDR2 FVKESK. The CDR3 has 16 amino acids. V shed 3 bases and J shed 1 base, with 13 bases lying between them. CDR3 nucleotides: TGTGCCAGCAGCCACCACCCCAGGGGAAGCAATCAGCCCCAGCATTTT. Protein sequence: CASSHHPRGSNQPQHF.

The chain joins TRBV30 to TRBJ1-5; tentatively, D is TRBD1 (5 bases). The CDR3 extends over 15 amino acids. V lost 0 bases to trimming and J lost 7 bases, with 16 bases between them. CDR1 and CDR2 (germline): GTSNPN, SVGIG (reference sequence). The CDR3 protein is CAWSVRLGGDQPQHF. The CDR3 DNA reads TGTGCCTGGAGTGTACGGTTGGGGGGAGACCAGCCCCAGCATTTT.

This chain joins TRBV7-2 and TRBJ2-1; D is possibly TRBD1 (6 bases). The V end was cut by 5 bases, the J end by 5 bases, with 19 bases between. The V gene's germline CDR1 is SGHTA and CDR2 FQGNSA. The length of the CDR3 is 16 residues. The CDR3 region has the DNA TGTGCCAGCAGCCCTCTCCTACAGGGATGGGACAATGAGCAGTTCTTC. It specifies CASSPLLQGWDNEQFF.

V usage is TRBV7-9 and J usage is TRBJ1-1, with D tentatively TRBD1 (5 bases). V shed 4 bases and J shed 1 base, with 10 bases lying between them. Germline V gene sequence: CDR1 SEHNR, CDR2 FQNEAQ (reference sequence). The CDR3 sequence is 14 residues long. In nucleotides, the CDR3 is TGTGCCAGCAGCTCCTCCGGACAGAACACTGAAGCTTTCTTT. The encoded protein is CASSSSGQNTEAFF. Drawing the rest from reference TRBV7-9 and TRBJ1-1, the complete variable domain is DTGVSQNPRHKITKRGQNVTFRCDPISEHNRLYWYRQTLGQGPEFLTYFQNEAQLEKSRLLSDRFSAERPKGSFSTLEIQRTEQGDSAMYLCASSSSGQNTEAFFGQGTRLTVV.

The chain links TRBV7-2 to TRBJ2-7, with TRBD2 as a possible D gene (5 bases). V lost 2 bases and J 6 bases, leaving 17 bases between the germline ends. Germline V gene data show CDR1 as SGHTA and CDR2 as FQGNSA. The CDR3 runs 15 residues. The CDR3 nucleotides are TGTGCCAGCAGCTTAAGGGCGCGGGCCTCCAGCGAGCAGTACTTC. Encoded protein: CASSLRARASSEQYF.

This chain joins TRBV29-1 and TRBJ1-1, with 7 positions matching TRBD1. V gave up 8 bases and J gave up 0 bases; unmatched junction bases: 6. Germline V gives CDR1 SQVTM, CDR2 ANQGSEA. The CDR3 totals 13 residues. CDR3 in amino acids: CSLSTGMNTEAFF. The CDR3 bases are TGCAGCCTATCGACAGGGATGAACACTGAAGCTTTCTTT.

Points on this clone: This sample also contains other DNA sequences that code for the same CDR3. CDR3 sequence (DNA): TGTGCCTGGAGTGTAAGGCGGGAGAGGGAGCAGTACTTC. Its translation is CAWSVRREREQYF. The chain recombines TRBV30 with TRBJ2-7, with 7 bases aligning to TRBD2. This CDR3 has 13 residues. Germline CDR1 GTSNPN, CDR2 SVGIG (reference sequence). The V gene end was trimmed by 0 bases and the J gene end by 7 bases; junction bases not matched to a gene: 6.

The gene calls are TRBV7-6 and TRBJ2-2; TRBD1 agrees at 7 bases. CDR1 and CDR2 (germline): SGHVS, FNYEAQ. V lost 5 bases to trimming and J lost 4 bases; unmatched junction nucleotides: 7. CDR3 length equals 15 residues. CDR3 nucleotide sequence: TGTGCCAGCAGCCAAAGACAGGGTGCCACCGGGGAGCTGTTTTTT. It codes for CASSQRQGATGELFF.

The gene calls are TRBV28 and TRBJ2-7, with D possibly being TRBD2 (6 bases). Germline-derived CDR1 and CDR2 are MDHEN and SYDVKM. The V and J ends lost 0 bases and 2 bases respectively, with 17 bases between them. The CDR3 runs 17 residues. CDR3 DNA: TGTGCCAGCAGTTTATGGCTCGGGGGAGGACTAACCTACGAGCAGTACTTC. Protein: CASSLWLGGGLTYEQYF.

The J gene is TRBJ1-2, the V gene TRBV19, with 10 bases fitting TRBD1. Germline-derived CDR1 and CDR2 are LNHDA and SQIVND (reference sequence). This CDR3 is built from 13 residues. V shed 4 bases and J 6 bases; nucleotides not matched to a gene: 2. The CDR3: CASSNGQGDGYTF. The CDR3 DNA reads as TGTGCCAGTAGTAACGGACAGGGGGATGGCTACACCTTC.

The V call is TRBV5-4, the J call TRBJ1-1; D not resolved. Germline CDR1 is SGHNT and CDR2 is YYREEE (reference sequence). CDR3 length: 14 residues. V was shortened by 2 bases and J by 5 bases, with 13 bases between the two germline ends. The CDR3 is CASSFIGSSTEAFF. As DNA, the CDR3 is TGTGCCAGCAGCTTTATTGGGAGTTCGACTGAAGCTTTCTTT.

The V gene is TRBV6-1, the J gene TRBJ2-2; D gene ambiguous. The CDR3 contains 13 residues. Germline V gene data show CDR1 as MNHNS and CDR2 as SASEGT. Trimming took off 5 bases at V and 5 bases at J, with 9 bases between the two ends. CDR3 coding DNA: TGTGCCAGCAGTTTAAGCTGGACCGGGGAGCTGTTTTTT. Protein product: CASSLSWTGELFF.

The chain has TRBV29-1 and TRBJ2-3; TRBD1 might be the D (6 bases). CDR1 and CDR2 from the germline V gene are SQVTM and ANQGSEA. The CDR3 loop spans 16 amino acids. V lost 3 bases, J lost 0 bases, and 16 bases lay in between. CDR3 region: CSVDAEAGASTDTQYF. The CDR3 DNA follows: TGCAGCGTTGATGCTGAAGCAGGGGCAAGCACAGATACGCAGTATTTT.

The rearrangement uses TRBV15 and TRBJ1-5; a weak D match, TRBD1 (5 bases). Between the trimmed V and J ends, which lost 0 bases and 7 bases, there was a span of 10 bases. Germline values: CDR1 LNHNV, CDR2 YYDKDF (reference sequence). The CDR3 is 14 amino acids. The CDR3 here is CATSRDLQGQPQHF. The CDR3 DNA reads as TGTGCCACCAGCAGAGATCTCCAGGGACAGCCCCAGCATTTT.

The chain carries TRBV18 and TRBJ2-7; 8 nucleotides agree with TRBD1. CDR3 length equals 13 residues. Trimming took 6 bases from V and 3 from J; bases not matched to a gene: 4. Germline-derived CDR1 and CDR2 are KGHSH and LQKENI. The DNA for the CDR3 is TGTGCCAGCTCCTTCGGGACAGGCTACGAGCAGTACTTC. Translation: CASSFGTGYEQYF. Full variable domain (missing parts from reference TRBV18 and TRBJ2-7): NAGVMQNPRHLVRRRGQEARLRCSPMKGHSHVYWYRQLPEEGLKFMVYLQKENIIDESGMPKERFSAEFPKEGPSILRIQQVVRGDSAAYFCASSFGTGYEQYFGPGTRLTVT.

Concerning this clone itself: This specimen includes other DNA sequences encoding the same CDR3. J is TRBJ2-4 and V is TRBV4-3, with D maybe TRBD1 (6 bases). The CDR3 is 14 amino acids. Trimming shortened V by 3 bases and J by 4 bases, and 10 bases separated the two germline ends. The germline V gene encodes CDR1 LGHNA and CDR2 YSLEER. CDR3 DNA: TGCGCCAGCAGCCAGGGCGGACAGAAAAACATTCAGTACTTC. Translating gives CASSQGGQKNIQYF.

CDR3 amino acids: CSVTGTGGGTDTQYF. In DNA, the CDR3 is TGCAGCGTCACCGGGACAGGGGGTGGAACAGATACGCAGTATTTT. The chain has TRBV29-1 and TRBJ2-3; 11 bases match TRBD1. V lost 6 bases and J lost 3; bases outside the gene matches: 8. The CDR3 length is 15 residues. The V gene's germline CDR1 is SQVTM and CDR2 ANQGSEA.

Comments on this clone: A junction boundary mismatches the germline segment, possibly from a read error. The chain is built from TRBV7-9 and TRBJ2-2, with D maybe TRBD1 (5 bases). The CDR3 extends over 13 amino acids. CDR1 is SEHNR, CDR2 FQNEAQ, per germline (reference sequence). CDR3: CSSSLTETGELFF. The CDR3 bases are TGTTCCAGCAGCTTGACAGAAACCGGGGAGCTGTTTTTT.

The CDR3 nucleotides read TGTGCCAGCGGCCCCGGACTAGCGGGGGCCCGGCTGGGGCAGTACTTC. This codes for CASGPGLAGARLGQYF. This chain uses TRBV2 with TRBJ2-7; 13 bases fit TRBD2. The CDR3 spans 16 residues. Germline V gene data show CDR1 as SNHLY and CDR2 as FYNNEI. V gave up 8 bases and J gave up 9 bases; unmatched junction bases: 16. The entire variable domain, with the rest obtained from reference TRBV2 and TRBJ2-7, is as follows: EPEVTQTPSHQVTQMGQEVILRCVPISNHLYFYWYRQILGQKVEFLVSFYNNEISEKSEIFDDQFSVERPDGSNFTLKIRSTKLEDSAMYFCASGPGLAGARLGQYFGPGTRLTVT.

DNA of the CDR3: TGCGCCAGCAGCCCAGGGGACAGGGTGGGTTTCTACGAGCAGTACTTC. This encodes CASSPGDRVGFYEQYF. The chain has TRBV5-1 and TRBJ2-7, with TRBD1 matching 9 bases. Germline CDR1 is SGHRS and CDR2 is YFSETQ. The V segment lost 4 bases and the J segment 3 bases; nucleotides outside the gene matches: 11. The CDR3 loop spans 16 amino acids.

The rearrangement links TRBV11-2 to TRBJ1-5, with a possible D match to TRBD1 (5 bases). Germline-derived CDR1 and CDR2 are SGHAT and FQNNGV. This CDR3 has 15 residues. Trimming took off 0 bases at V and 7 bases at J, with 13 bases between the two ends. The CDR3 DNA follows: TGTGCCAGCAGCTTAGATCGCTTAGGGGCCCAGCCCCAGCATTTT. Its translation is CASSLDRLGAQPQHF.